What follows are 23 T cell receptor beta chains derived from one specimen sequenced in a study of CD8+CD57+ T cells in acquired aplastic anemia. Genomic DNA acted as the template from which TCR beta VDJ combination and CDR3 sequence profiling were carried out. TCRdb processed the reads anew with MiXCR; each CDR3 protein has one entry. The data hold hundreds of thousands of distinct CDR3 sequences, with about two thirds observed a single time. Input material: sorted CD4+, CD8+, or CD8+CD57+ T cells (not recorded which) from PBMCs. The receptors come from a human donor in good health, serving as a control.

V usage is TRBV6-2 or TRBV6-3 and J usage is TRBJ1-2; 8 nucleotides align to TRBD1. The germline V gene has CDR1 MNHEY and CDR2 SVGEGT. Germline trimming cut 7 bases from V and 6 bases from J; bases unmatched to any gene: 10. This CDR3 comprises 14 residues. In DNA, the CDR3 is TGTGCCAGCATGTTGACAGGGGCACGGGATGGCTACACCTTC. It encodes CASMLTGARDGYTF.

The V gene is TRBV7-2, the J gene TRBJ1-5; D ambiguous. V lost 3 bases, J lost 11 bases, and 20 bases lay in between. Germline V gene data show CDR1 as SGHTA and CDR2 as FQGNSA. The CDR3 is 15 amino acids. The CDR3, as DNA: TGTGCCAGCAGCTTTAAGACAAGCCCTGGCTACGCCCAGCATTTT. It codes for CASSFKTSPGYAQHF.

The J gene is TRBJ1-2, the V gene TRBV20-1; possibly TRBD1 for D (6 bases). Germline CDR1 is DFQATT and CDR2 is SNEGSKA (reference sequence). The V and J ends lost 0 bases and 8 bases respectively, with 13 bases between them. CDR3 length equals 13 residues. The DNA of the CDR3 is TGCAGTGCTAGAGATTTGGGGGGCATGGGCTACACCTTC. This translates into CSARDLGGMGYTF.

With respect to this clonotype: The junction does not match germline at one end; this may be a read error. This CDR3 is CASSLGQTSAYSEQFF. CDR3 bases: TGCGCCAGCAGCTTGGGTCAGACAAGCGCCTACAGTGAGCAGTTCTTC. The J gene is TRBJ2-1, the V gene TRBV7-2, with D unresolved. CDR1 is SGHTA, CDR2 FQGNSA, per germline. CDR3 length: 16 amino acids.

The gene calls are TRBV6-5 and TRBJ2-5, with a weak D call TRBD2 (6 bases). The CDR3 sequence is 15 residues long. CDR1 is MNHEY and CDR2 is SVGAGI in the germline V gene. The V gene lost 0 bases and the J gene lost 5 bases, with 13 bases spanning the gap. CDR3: CASSYSSSGGETQYF. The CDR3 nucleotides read TGTGCCAGCAGTTACTCATCGTCTGGGGGGGAGACCCAGTACTTC.

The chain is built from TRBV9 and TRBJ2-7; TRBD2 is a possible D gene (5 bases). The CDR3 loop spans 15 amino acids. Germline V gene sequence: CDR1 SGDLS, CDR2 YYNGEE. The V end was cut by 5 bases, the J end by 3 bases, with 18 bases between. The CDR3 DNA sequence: TGTGCCAGCAGTACGACAAATAGCGTTCTCTACGAGCAGTACTTC. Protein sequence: CASSTTNSVLYEQYF.

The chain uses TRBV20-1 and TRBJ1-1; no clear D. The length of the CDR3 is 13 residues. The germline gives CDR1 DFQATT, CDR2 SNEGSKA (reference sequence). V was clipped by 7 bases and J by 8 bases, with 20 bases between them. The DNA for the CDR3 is TGCAGTGTCCGTGACGGACGTTCGATAGAAGCTTTCTTT. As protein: CSVRDGRSIEAFF.

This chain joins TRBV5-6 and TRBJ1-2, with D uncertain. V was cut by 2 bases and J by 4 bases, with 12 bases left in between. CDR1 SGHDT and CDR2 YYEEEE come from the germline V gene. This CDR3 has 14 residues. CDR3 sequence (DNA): TGTGCCAGCAGCTTAGGCAGAAAGGGCTATGGCTACACCTTC. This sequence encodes CASSLGRKGYGYTF. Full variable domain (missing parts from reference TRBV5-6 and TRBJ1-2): DAGVTQSPTHLIKTRGQQVTLRCSPKSGHDTVSWYQQALGQGPQFIFQYYEEEERQRGNFPDRFSGHQFPNYSSELNVNALLLGDSALYLCASSLGRKGYGYTFGSGTRLTVV.

For the CDR3, the DNA is TGTGCCAGCAGCGTGGGTCCCCAGGTCGGGGAGGCTTGCACAGATACGCAGTATTTT. This codes for CASSVGPQVGEACTDTQYF. The gene calls are TRBV9 and TRBJ2-3, with D tentatively TRBD2 (6 bases). V was cut by 2 bases and J by 1 base, with 23 bases left in between. The germline CDR1 and CDR2 sequences are SGDLS and YYNGEE. CDR3 length: 19 amino acids.

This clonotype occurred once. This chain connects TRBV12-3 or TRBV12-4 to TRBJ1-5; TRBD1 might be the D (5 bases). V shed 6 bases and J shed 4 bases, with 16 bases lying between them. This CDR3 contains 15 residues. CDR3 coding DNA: TGTGCCAGCAGCCAAGGGACCGACGGGAATCAGCCCCAGCATTTT. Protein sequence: CASSQGTDGNQPQHF.

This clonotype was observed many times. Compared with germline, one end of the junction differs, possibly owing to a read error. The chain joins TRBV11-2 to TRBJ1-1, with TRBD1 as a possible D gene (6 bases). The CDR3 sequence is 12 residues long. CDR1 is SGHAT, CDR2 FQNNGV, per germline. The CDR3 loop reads CASSLTGGTSSF. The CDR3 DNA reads TGTGCCAGCAGCTTGACAGGCGGGACCTCCTCTTTT.

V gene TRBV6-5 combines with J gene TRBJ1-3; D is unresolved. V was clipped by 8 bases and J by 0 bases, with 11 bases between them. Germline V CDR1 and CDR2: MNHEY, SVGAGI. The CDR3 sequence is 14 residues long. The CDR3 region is CASGPALSGNTIYF. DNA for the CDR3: TGTGCCAGCGGGCCGGCCCTCTCTGGAAACACCATATATTTT.

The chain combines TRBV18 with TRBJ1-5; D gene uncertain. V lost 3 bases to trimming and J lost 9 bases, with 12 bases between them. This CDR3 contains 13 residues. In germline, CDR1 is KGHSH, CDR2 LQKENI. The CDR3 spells CASSPATLGPQHF. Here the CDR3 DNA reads TGTGCCAGCTCACCTGCGACGCTGGGGCCCCAGCATTTT.

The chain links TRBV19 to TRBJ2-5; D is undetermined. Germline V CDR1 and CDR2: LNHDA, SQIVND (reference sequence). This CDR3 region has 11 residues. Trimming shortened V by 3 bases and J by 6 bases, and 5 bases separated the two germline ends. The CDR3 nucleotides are TGTGCCAGTAGTATTCATCAGACCCAGTACTTC. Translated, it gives CASSIHQTQYF.

In DNA form, the CDR3 reads TGCAGCGTGGGAGAGATGCCCACTGAAGCTTTCTTT. This sequence encodes CSVGEMPTEAFF. The V call is TRBV29-1, the J call TRBJ1-1; D is unresolved. CDR3 length: 12 amino acids. The germline gives CDR1 SQVTM, CDR2 ANQGSEA. The germline V and J ends were trimmed by 6 bases and 4 bases, with 12 bases remaining between them.

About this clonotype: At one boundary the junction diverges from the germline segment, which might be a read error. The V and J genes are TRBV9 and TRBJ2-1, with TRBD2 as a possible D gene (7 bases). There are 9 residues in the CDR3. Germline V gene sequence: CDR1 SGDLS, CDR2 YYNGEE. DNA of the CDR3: TGTGCCAGCAGTACAGGGAGGGCTTTC. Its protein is CASSTGRAF. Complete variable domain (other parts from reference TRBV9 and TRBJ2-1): DSGVTQTPKHLITATGQRVTLRCSPRSGDLSVYWYQQSLDQGLQFLIQYYNGEERAKGNILERFSAQQFPDLHSELNLSSLELGDSALYFCASSTGRAFGPGTRLTVL.

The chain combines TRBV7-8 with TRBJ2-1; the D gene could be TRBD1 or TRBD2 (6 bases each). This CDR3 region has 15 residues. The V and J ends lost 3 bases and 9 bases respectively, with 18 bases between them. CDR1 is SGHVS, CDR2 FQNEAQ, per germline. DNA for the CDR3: TGTGCCAGCAGCTTGGGGGCTAGCGCCCTTGGTGAGCAGTTCTTC. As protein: CASSLGASALGEQFF.

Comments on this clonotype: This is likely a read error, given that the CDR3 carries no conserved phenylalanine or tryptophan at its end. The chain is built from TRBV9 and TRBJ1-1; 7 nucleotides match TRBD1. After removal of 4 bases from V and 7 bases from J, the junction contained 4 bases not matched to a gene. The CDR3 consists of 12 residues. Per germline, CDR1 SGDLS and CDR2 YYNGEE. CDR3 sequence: CASSRNRGEAFI. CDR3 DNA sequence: TGTGCCAGCAGCCGAAACAGGGGTGAAGCTTTCATT.

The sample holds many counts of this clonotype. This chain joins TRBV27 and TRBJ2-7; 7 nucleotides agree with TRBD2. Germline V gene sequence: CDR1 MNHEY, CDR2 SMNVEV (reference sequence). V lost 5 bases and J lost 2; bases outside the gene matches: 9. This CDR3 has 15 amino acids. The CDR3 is CASSLDPGLAYEQYF. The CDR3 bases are TGTGCCAGCAGTCTGGACCCCGGACTAGCCTACGAGCAGTACTTC.

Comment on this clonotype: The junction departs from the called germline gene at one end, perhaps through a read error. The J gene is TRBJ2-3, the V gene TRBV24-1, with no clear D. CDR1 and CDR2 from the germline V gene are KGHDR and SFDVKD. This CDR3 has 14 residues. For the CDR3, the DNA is TGTGCCACCAGTGATCGAACCCACAAAGATGCCTACAATTTT. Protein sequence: CATSDRTHKDAYNF.

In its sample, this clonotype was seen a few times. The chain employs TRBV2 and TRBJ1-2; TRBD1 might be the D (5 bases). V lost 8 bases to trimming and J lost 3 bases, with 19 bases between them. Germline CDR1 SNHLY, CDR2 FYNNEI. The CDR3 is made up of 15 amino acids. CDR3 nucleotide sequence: TGTGCCAGCTCGGACTGGGACTCGGGAGACTATGGCTACACCTTC. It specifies CASSDWDSGDYGYTF.

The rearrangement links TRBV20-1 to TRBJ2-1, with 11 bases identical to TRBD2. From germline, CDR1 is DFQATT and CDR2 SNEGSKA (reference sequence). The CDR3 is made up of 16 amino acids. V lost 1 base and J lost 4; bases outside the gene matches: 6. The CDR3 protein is CSARATSGGAYNEQFF. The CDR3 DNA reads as TGCAGTGCTAGAGCTACTAGCGGGGGAGCATACAATGAGCAGTTCTTC.

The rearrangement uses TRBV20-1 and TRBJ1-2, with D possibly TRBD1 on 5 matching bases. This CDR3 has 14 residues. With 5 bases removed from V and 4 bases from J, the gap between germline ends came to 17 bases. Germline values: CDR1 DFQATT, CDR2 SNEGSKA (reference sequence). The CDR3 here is CSADSRETGYGYTF. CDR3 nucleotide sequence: TGCAGTGCTGACAGCCGGGAGACTGGCTATGGCTACACCTTC.